The 5 T cell receptor beta chains below come from one sample, sequenced in a study of response to subunit inactivated influenza vaccine. From the RT-PCR reads, TCRdb called clonotypes with MiXCR, one entry per CDR3 protein. The table lists hundreds of thousands of distinct CDR3 sequences, approximately 12% of them singletons, with about 9.4% in the top ten. Sequencing was performed on PBMCs from blood, taken on the day of vaccination. These receptors were taken from a man aged 45-60 years who received an inactivated influenza vaccine.

This clonotype appeared a few times. This rearrangement joins TRBV6-2 or TRBV6-3 to TRBJ1-1; D is unclear. Germline CDR1 reads MNHEY; CDR2 reads SVGEGT. V lost 1 base, J lost 0 bases, and 9 bases lay in between. This CDR3 spans 15 amino acids. The DNA for the CDR3 is TGTGCCAGCAGTTACTGGCCTCAGATGAACACTGAAGCTTTCTTT. Translated, it gives CASSYWPQMNTEAFF.

This clonotype has more than one count but fewer than ten. This sequence joins TRBV6-1 and TRBJ2-7; no firm D call. The V gene's germline CDR1 is MNHNS and CDR2 SASEGT. The CDR3 is 12 residues long. V was clipped by 1 base and J by 10 bases, with 11 bases between them. In nucleotides, the CDR3 is TGTGCCAGCAGTGAAGATCTAACCGGACAGTACTTC. It encodes CASSEDLTGQYF.

This clonotype has at least ten counts. The germline gene is not matched at one end of the junction; a read error may be the cause. The chain employs TRBV2 and TRBJ2-2, with 8 bases fitting TRBD1. The germline gives CDR1 SNHLY, CDR2 FYNNEI. The CDR3 is made up of 15 amino acids. CDR3 protein: CASSEGQGYAGELFF. As DNA, the CDR3 is TGTGCCAGCAGCGAAGGACAGGGTTACGCCGGGGAGCTGTTTTTT.

The genes are TRBV10-3 and TRBJ2-2; 10 positions agree with TRBD1. V was pared by 10 bases and J by 3 bases, with 5 bases of the junction left unmatched. CDR1 is ENHRY, CDR2 SYGVKD, per germline. The CDR3 loop spans 14 amino acids. The chain's CDR3 is CATDRGQDTGELFF. CDR3 bases: TGTGCCACCGACAGGGGGCAGGACACCGGGGAGCTGTTTTTT.

This clonotype showed up many times. The chain carries TRBV6-1 and TRBJ2-1, with 11 bases that match TRBD2. The CDR3 runs 16 residues. CDR1 MNHNS and CDR2 SASEGT come from the germline V gene. The trim removed 6 bases at V and 9 bases at J, leaving 13 bases unmatched. In DNA, the CDR3 is TGTGCCAGCAGCCGGCAACTAGCGGGAGTGAAGGGTGAGCAGTTCTTC. As protein: CASSRQLAGVKGEQFF.